What follows is one TCR beta chain and its context. The protocol was immunoSEQ multiplex PCR, while the TCRdb copy is restricted to in-frame clones and leaves out a portion. The sample records around 170,000 clones, approximately 90% being singletons. This CDR3 comprises 15 residues. Between the trimmed V and J ends, which lost 2 bases and 4 bases, there was a span of 15 bases. CDR1 and CDR2 from the germline V gene are MDHEN and SYDVKM. The data were obtained in a study of T cell responses to AZD1222 COVID-19 vaccine. The V and J genes are TRBV28 and TRBJ2-7, with D tentatively TRBD1 or TRBD2 (5 bases each). This material consisted of peripheral blood, taken on day 0 of AZD1222 vaccination. The TCR comes from an adult in good health. CDR3 coding DNA: TGTGCCAGCAGTTTAGTGGGGGTGGCAATTTACGAGCAGTACTTC. Translated, it gives CASSLVGVAIYEQYF.